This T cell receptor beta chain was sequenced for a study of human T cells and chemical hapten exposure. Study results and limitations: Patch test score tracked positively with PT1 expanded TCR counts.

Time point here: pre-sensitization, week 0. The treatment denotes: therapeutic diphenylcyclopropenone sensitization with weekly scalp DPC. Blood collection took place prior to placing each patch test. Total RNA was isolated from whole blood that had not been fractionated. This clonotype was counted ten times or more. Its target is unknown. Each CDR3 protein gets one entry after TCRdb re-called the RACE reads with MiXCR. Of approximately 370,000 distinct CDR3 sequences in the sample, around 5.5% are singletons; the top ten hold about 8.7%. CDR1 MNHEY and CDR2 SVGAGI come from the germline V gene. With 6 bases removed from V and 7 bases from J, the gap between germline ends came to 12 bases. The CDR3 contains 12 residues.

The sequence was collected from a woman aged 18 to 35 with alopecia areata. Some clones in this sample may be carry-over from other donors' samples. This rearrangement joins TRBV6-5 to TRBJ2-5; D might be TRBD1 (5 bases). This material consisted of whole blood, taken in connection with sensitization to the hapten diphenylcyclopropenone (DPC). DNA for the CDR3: TGTGCCAGCAGACGGCGAAGGGGGACCCAGTACTTC. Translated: CASRRRRGTQYF.